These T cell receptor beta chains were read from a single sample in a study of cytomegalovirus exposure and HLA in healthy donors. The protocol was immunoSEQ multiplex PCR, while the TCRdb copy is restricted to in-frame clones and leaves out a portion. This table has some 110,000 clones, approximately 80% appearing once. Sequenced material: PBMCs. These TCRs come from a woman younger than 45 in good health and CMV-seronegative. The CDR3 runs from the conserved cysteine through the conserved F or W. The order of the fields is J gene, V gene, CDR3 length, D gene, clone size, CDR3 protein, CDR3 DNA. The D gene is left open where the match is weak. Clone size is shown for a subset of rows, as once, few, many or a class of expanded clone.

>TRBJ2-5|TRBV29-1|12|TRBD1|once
CSVRTGQETQYF
TGCAGCGTCCGGACAGGGCAAGAGACCCAGTACTTC
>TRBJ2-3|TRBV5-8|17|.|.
CASSPGLTGISTDTQYF
TGTGCCAGCAGCCCAGGACTAACGGGGATAAGCACAGATACGCAGTATTTT
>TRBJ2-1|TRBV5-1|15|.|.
CASSFGGGSYNEQFF
TGCGCCAGCAGCTTTGGTGGCGGCTCCTACAATGAGCAGTTCTTC
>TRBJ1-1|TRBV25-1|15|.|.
CASSEYNNRDAEAFF
TGTGCCAGCAGTGAATATAATAACAGGGATGCTGAAGCTTTCTTT
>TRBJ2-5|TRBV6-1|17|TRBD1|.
CASSATQRGPQGETQYF
TGTGCCAGCAGTGCCACCCAAAGGGGGCCCCAAGGAGAGACCCAGTACTTC
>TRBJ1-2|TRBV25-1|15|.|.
CASTPFGESRHGYTF
TGTGCCAGCACCCCTTTCGGGGAATCCAGGCATGGCTACACCTTC
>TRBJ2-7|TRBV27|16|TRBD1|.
CASSLIPGQVHYEQYF
TGTGCCAGCAGTCTAATTCCGGGACAGGTTCACTACGAGCAGTACTTC
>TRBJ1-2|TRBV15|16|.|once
CATSRDAVTAGLGYTF
TGTGCCACCAGCAGAGATGCAGTCACCGCAGGGCTCGGCTACACCTTC
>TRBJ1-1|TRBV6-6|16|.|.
CASSYSRGQMNTEAFF
TGTGCCAGCAGTTACTCAAGGGGCCAGATGAACACTGAAGCTTTCTTT
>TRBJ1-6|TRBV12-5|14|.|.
CASGYGLYNSPLHF
TGTGCTAGTGGCTATGGTCTCTATAATTCACCCCTCCACTTT
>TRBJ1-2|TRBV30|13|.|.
CAWSARGDYGYTF
TGTGCCTGGAGTGCCCGGGGGGACTATGGCTACACCTTC
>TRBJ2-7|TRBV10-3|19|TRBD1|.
CAISESRDRGALSSYEQYF
TGTGCCATCAGTGAGTCCCGGGACAGGGGCGCGTTGAGCTCCTACGAGCAGTACTTC
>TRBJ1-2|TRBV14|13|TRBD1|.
CASSRGTGGGYTF
TGTGCCAGCAGCCGGGGGACAGGGGGCGGCTACACCTTC
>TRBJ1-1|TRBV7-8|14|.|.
CASSVPTSDTEAFF
TGTGCCAGCAGCGTGCCTACCTCGGACACTGAAGCTTTCTTT
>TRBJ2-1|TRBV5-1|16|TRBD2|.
CASGAGLAGDYNEQFF
TGCGCCAGCGGAGCGGGACTAGCGGGAGACTACAATGAGCAGTTCTTC
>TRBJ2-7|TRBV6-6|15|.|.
CASSYSSRSPYEQYF
TGTGCCAGCAGTTACTCGTCCAGGTCTCCCTACGAGCAGTACTTC